This passage covers 23 T cell receptor beta chains from one sample sequenced in a study of cytomegalovirus exposure and HLA in healthy donors. The PCR employed 60 Vbeta primers together with 13 Jbeta primers. Only in-frame clones appear in the TCRdb table, and some are missing; sequencing was by immunoSEQ multiplex PCR. This sample's table has 60,000 to 75,000 clones. The sequenced sample was PBMCs. The receptors were gathered from a woman aged 25 to 39 in good health and CMV-seronegative.

This chain joins TRBV5-6 and TRBJ2-7; 8 nucleotides line up with TRBD2. CDR1 is SGHDT and CDR2 is YYEEEE in the germline V gene. This CDR3 contains 15 residues. The J segment lost 2 bases and the V segment lost 4 bases, leaving 8 bases of the junction unmatched. For the CDR3, the DNA is TGTGCCAGCAGCGGCCGCGGGGGGCTGGCCTACGAGCAGTACTTC. Translation: CASSGRGGLAYEQYF.

This sequence joins TRBV27 and TRBJ2-1; a possible D gene is TRBD2 (6 bases). Germline CDR1 reads MNHEY; CDR2 reads SMNVEV (reference sequence). V shed 2 bases and J shed 6 bases, with 17 bases lying between them. The CDR3 extends over 16 amino acids. CDR3 sequence: CASSLMVGLPGNEQFF. For the CDR3, the DNA is TGTGCCAGCAGTTTAATGGTGGGACTGCCCGGCAATGAGCAGTTCTTC.

J is TRBJ2-7 and V is TRBV30; D is possibly TRBD2 (5 bases). The CDR3 sequence is 15 residues long. Trimming took off 0 bases at V and 1 base at J, with 13 bases between the two ends. Per germline, CDR1 GTSNPN and CDR2 SVGIG (reference sequence). The chain's CDR3 is CAWSVLRTGSYEQYF. Written as DNA, the CDR3 is TGTGCCTGGAGTGTACTGAGGACGGGGTCCTACGAGCAGTACTTC.

V usage is TRBV27 and J usage is TRBJ2-7, with a possible D match to TRBD1 (5 bases). The CDR3 spans 13 residues. The germline CDR1 and CDR2 sequences are MNHEY and SMNVEV (reference sequence). Trimming removed 5 bases at V and 3 bases at J, with 11 bases between. This CDR3 reads CASSRQGFYEQYF. Here the CDR3 DNA reads TGTGCCAGCAGTAGGCAGGGTTTCTACGAGCAGTACTTC.

The chain links TRBV18 to TRBJ2-7; 7 nucleotides match TRBD1. V was clipped by 3 bases and J by 2 bases; unmatched bases: 7. Germline CDR1 and CDR2: KGHSH and LQKENI. This CDR3 is 15 amino acids long. The CDR3 reads CASSPLGGQAYEQYF. The CDR3 DNA is TGTGCCAGCTCACCTCTAGGGGGCCAGGCCTACGAGCAGTACTTC.

V usage is TRBV10-1 and J usage is TRBJ2-7; D call uncertain. Germline values: CDR1 WNHNN, CDR2 SYGVQD (reference sequence). V was clipped by 0 bases and J by 3 bases, with 3 bases between them. The CDR3 runs 12 residues. For the CDR3, the DNA is TGCGCCAGCAGTGAGTCCCGCTACGAGCAGTACTTC. This codes for CASSESRYEQYF.

The chain has TRBV9 and TRBJ2-7; possible D gene TRBD2, 5 bases. V dropped 4 bases and J dropped 4 bases, with 18 bases sitting between them. Germline V CDR1 and CDR2: SGDLS, YYNGEE. This CDR3 is built from 15 residues. The CDR3 DNA reads as TGTGCCAGCAGCCTCGGACCGGGAATCGCGTACGAGCAGTACTTC. This codes for CASSLGPGIAYEQYF.

The V and J genes are TRBV28 and TRBJ2-7; 10 bases agree with TRBD1. CDR1 is MDHEN and CDR2 is SYDVKM in the germline V gene. The CDR3 totals 14 residues. V lost 5 bases and J lost 5; bases outside the gene matches: 6. CDR3 sequence: CASSPDRGLDEQYF. CDR3 nucleotides: TGTGCCAGCAGTCCCGACAGGGGGCTCGACGAGCAGTACTTC.

J is TRBJ1-2 and V is TRBV9; D might be TRBD1 (5 bases). The CDR3 loop spans 17 amino acids. Germline V gene data show CDR1 as SGDLS and CDR2 as YYNGEE. Between the trimmed V and J ends, which lost 0 bases and 3 bases, there was a span of 18 bases. CDR3 sequence: CASSVDGGIGRYYGYTF. DNA of the CDR3: TGTGCCAGCAGCGTAGACGGGGGGATAGGGCGATACTATGGCTACACCTTC.

This chain uses TRBV14 with TRBJ2-3; D possibly corresponds to TRBD2 (6 bases). This CDR3 has 17 residues. V dropped 0 bases and J dropped 0 bases, with 13 bases sitting between them. The germline V gene encodes CDR1 SGHDN and CDR2 FVKESK. As DNA, the CDR3 is TGTGCCAGCAGCCAAGATCTCAGGGACTTCAGCACAGATACGCAGTATTTT. Translating it yields CASSQDLRDFSTDTQYF.

The CDR3 nucleotides read TGTGCCAGCAGCTTAGCGCGATCGGTTGCCTACGAGCAGTACTTC. It yields the protein CASSLARSVAYEQYF. The chain has TRBV7-9 and TRBJ2-7; D unclear. The CDR3 totals 15 residues. Trimming shortened V by 0 bases and J by 2 bases, and 11 bases separated the two germline ends. CDR1 is SEHNR, CDR2 FQNEAQ, per germline (reference sequence).

The chain joins TRBV9 to TRBJ1-3; possible D gene TRBD1, 5 bases. CDR3 length: 14 amino acids. V lost 0 bases to trimming and J lost 5 bases, with 9 bases between them. The germline CDR1 and CDR2 sequences are SGDLS and YYNGEE. CDR3 in amino acids: CASSVEGLRNTIYF. The CDR3 region has the DNA TGTGCCAGCAGCGTAGAGGGGCTTAGAAACACCATATATTTT.

V is TRBV19 and J is TRBJ2-7; D remains unclear. The germline V gene encodes CDR1 LNHDA and CDR2 SQIVND (reference sequence). Trimming removed 1 base from V and 4 bases from J, with 8 bases in between. CDR3 length equals 13 residues. As DNA, the CDR3 is TGTGCCAGTAGTATAGGAGCCCTGTACGAGCAGTACTTC. Translated: CASSIGALYEQYF.

The gene calls are TRBV5-6 and TRBJ2-7; 10 bases line up with TRBD1. There are 16 residues in the CDR3. J gave up 2 bases and V 4 bases, and 9 bases lay outside the gene matches. CDR1 is SGHDT, CDR2 YYEEEE, per germline. CDR3 region: CASSIPKTGGPYEQYF. The CDR3 bases are TGTGCCAGCAGCATTCCTAAGACAGGGGGCCCCTACGAGCAGTACTTC.

The J gene is TRBJ1-5, the V gene TRBV5-6; D not certain. The CDR3 totals 14 residues. With 4 bases removed from V and 2 bases from J, the gap between germline ends came to 10 bases. Germline V lookup: CDR1 SGHDT, CDR2 YYEEEE. The CDR3 protein is CASSRLNRNQPQHF. The CDR3 nucleotides read TGTGCCAGCAGCCGCCTAAATCGCAATCAGCCCCAGCATTTT.

This chain uses TRBV5-1 with TRBJ2-2; D unresolved. V lost 4 bases and J 2 bases, leaving 9 bases between the germline ends. Germline values: CDR1 SGHRS, CDR2 YFSETQ. This CDR3 has 14 residues. CDR3 region: CASSPYANTGELFF. The CDR3 DNA sequence: TGCGCCAGCAGCCCCTACGCTAACACCGGGGAGCTGTTTTTT.

V and J are TRBV9 and TRBJ1-2; weak D call: TRBD1 (5 bases). Trimming shortened V by 4 bases and J by 0 bases, and 16 bases separated the two germline ends. The CDR3 is 16 amino acids. Germline V gene data show CDR1 as SGDLS and CDR2 as YYNGEE. CDR3 residues: CASSPRQLITNYGYTF. The CDR3 DNA sequence: TGTGCCAGCAGCCCCCGACAGTTAATTACTAACTATGGCTACACCTTC.

The rearrangement joins TRBV5-1 to TRBJ1-5; D ambiguous. Germline V gives CDR1 SGHRS, CDR2 YFSETQ. The CDR3 covers 15 residues. Trimming left V 2 bases short and J 0 bases short, with 9 bases between. This CDR3 is CASSFAGLSNQPQHF. The DNA for the CDR3 is TGCGCCAGCAGCTTTGCAGGACTTAGCAATCAGCCCCAGCATTTT.

CDR3 nucleotide sequence: TGTGCCACAAGACAAGAAAGCTCCTACGAGCAGTACTTC. As protein: CATRQESSYEQYF. The chain carries TRBV6-5 and TRBJ2-7; no firm D call. The CDR3 has 13 residues. V dropped 10 bases and J dropped 0 bases, with 13 bases sitting between them. Germline lookup yields CDR1 MNHEY and CDR2 SVGAGI.

The J gene is TRBJ2-1, the V gene TRBV25-1; tentatively, D is TRBD2 (6 bases). This CDR3 region has 14 residues. CDR1 and CDR2 from the germline V gene are MGHDK and SYGVNS. Trimming stripped 8 bases from V and 4 bases from J, with 15 bases between. CDR3 in amino acids: CASGPRGRYNEQFF. The CDR3, as DNA: TGTGCCAGCGGCCCTAGAGGGAGGTACAATGAGCAGTTCTTC. Looking up the rest from reference TRBV25-1 and TRBJ2-1 gives the full variable domain: EADIYQTPRYLVIGTGKKITLECSQTMGHDKMYWYQQDPGMELHLIHYSYGVNSTEKGDLSSESTVSRIRTEHFPLTLESARPSHTSQYLCASGPRGRYNEQFFGPGTRLTVL.

V gene TRBV4-3 combines with J gene TRBJ1-3; D is possibly TRBD1 (6 bases). Trimming stripped 0 bases from V and 4 bases from J, with 13 bases between. The length of the CDR3 is 16 residues. The germline V gene has CDR1 LGHNA and CDR2 YSLEER. The DNA of the CDR3 is TGCGCCAGCAGCCAAGATCCCTCAGGGGCCGGAAACACCATATATTTT. As protein: CASSQDPSGAGNTIYF.

The genes are TRBV7-3 and TRBJ2-5, with D tentatively TRBD2 (7 bases). Germline V lookup: CDR1 SGHTA, CDR2 FQGTGA. The CDR3 is 14 residues long. V lost 8 bases and J 5 bases, leaving 18 bases between the germline ends. CDR3 sequence (DNA): TGTGCCAGCGGAGAGGGGGGGGCCGGCGAGACCCAGTACTTC. Protein product: CASGEGGAGETQYF.

This sequence joins TRBV19 and TRBJ2-7, with 7 bases fitting TRBD2. CDR3 length: 14 residues. V lost 6 bases and J lost 0; bases outside the gene matches: 5. Looked up from germline, CDR1 is LNHDA and CDR2 is SQIVND (reference sequence). In nucleotides, the CDR3 is TGTGCCAGTAGGATCGTAGCGGGCTCCTACGAGCAGTACTTC. Its translation: CASRIVAGSYEQYF.